The 29 T cell receptor beta chains below come from one sample, sequenced in a study of regulatory T cells in long-lasting Graves disease. Time point reported: persistent/refractory GD, antithyroid drugs over 5 years with positive TRAb. Generation of the TCR library employed RNA extracted from PBMCs. For TCR beta, libraries came from iRepertoire HTBI primers and Arm-PCR of CDR3 regions. TCRdb analysed the multiplex PCR reads with MiXCR anew, one entry per CDR3 protein. This table holds about 340,000 distinct CDR3 sequences, roughly 21% found once. The sample in question was peripheral blood mononuclear cells (PBMCs), obtained when the disease was refractory, from a patient treated with antithyroid drugs. The receptors stem from a female donor with Graves disease.

This clonotype was seen at least ten times. The chain couples TRBV5-1 to TRBJ1-5; TRBD1 aligns across 7 bases. The V segment lost 7 bases and the J segment 4 bases; nucleotides outside the gene matches: 8. CDR3 size: 14 residues. Germline V gene lookup returns CDR1 SGHRS and CDR2 YFSETQ. CDR3 DNA: TGCGCCAGCCAGGGGGTTCCGGGGAATCAGCCCCAGCATTTT. This codes for CASQGVPGNQPQHF.

V usage is TRBV7-8 and J usage is TRBJ2-3; D assignment may be TRBD1 or TRBD2 (5 bases each). Trimming took 2 bases from V and 4 from J, leaving 16 bases between them. In germline, CDR1 is SGHVS, CDR2 FQNEAQ. The CDR3 has 16 residues. In DNA form, the CDR3 reads TGTGCCAGCAGCTTATGGGGGAGTATTAGGTCAGATACGCAGTATTTT. Residues: CASSLWGSIRSDTQYF.

In this sample, this clonotype turned up many times. CDR3 loop: CASSLSRGAGSPLHF. The DNA of the CDR3 is TGTGCCAGCAGTTTATCGAGGGGGGCAGGTTCACCCCTCCACTTT. The chain combines TRBV27 with TRBJ1-6; D is perhaps TRBD1 (6 bases). This CDR3 region has 15 residues. Germline V gene lookup returns CDR1 MNHEY and CDR2 SMNVEV (reference sequence). The V and J ends lost 0 bases and 9 bases respectively, with 12 bases between them.

This clonotype has a count of ten or more. The chain combines TRBV7-3 with TRBJ1-4; D is unresolved. The germline V gene encodes CDR1 SGHTA and CDR2 FQGTGA. Trimming shortened V by 6 bases and J by 7 bases, and 12 bases separated the two germline ends. CDR3 length: 13 amino acids. The CDR3 DNA reads TGTGCCAGCAGTAAGGGAGTCGGTGAAAAACTGTTTTTT. It specifies CASSKGVGEKLFF.

This clonotype showed up just a few times. The chain links TRBV27 to TRBJ2-2; possible D gene TRBD1, 5 bases. Looked up from germline, CDR1 is MNHEY and CDR2 is SMNVEV (reference sequence). The CDR3 has 15 residues. With 5 bases removed from V and 4 bases from J, the gap between germline ends came to 14 bases. The CDR3 bases are TGTGCCAGCAGTATGACGCCCAGGGTCACCGGGGAGCTGTTTTTT. It codes for CASSMTPRVTGELFF.

This clonotype has only a few counts. The chain links TRBV30 to TRBJ2-5, with D maybe TRBD1 (5 bases). Trimming left V 3 bases short and J 4 bases short, with 12 bases between. This CDR3 spans 13 amino acids. Germline CDR1 GTSNPN, CDR2 SVGIG (reference sequence). The CDR3 loop is CAWSAQGAETQYF. The CDR3, as DNA: TGTGCCTGGAGCGCCCAAGGGGCAGAGACCCAGTACTTC.

This clonotype was picked up many times. The J gene is TRBJ2-7, the V gene TRBV28; D assignment may be TRBD1 or TRBD2 (5 bases each). The ends were cut back, 3 bases at V and 3 bases at J, with 12 bases in the middle. Germline V lookup: CDR1 MDHEN, CDR2 SYDVKM. CDR3 length equals 14 residues. CDR3 amino acids: CASSFSGTLYEQYF. The CDR3 nucleotides are TGTGCCAGCAGTTTTTCCGGGACCCTCTACGAGCAGTACTTC.

This clonotype was observed at least ten times. This chain connects TRBV3-1 to TRBJ1-1; D gene ambiguous. This CDR3 spans 15 amino acids. The germline V gene has CDR1 LGHDT and CDR2 YNNKEL (reference sequence). V gave up 3 bases and J gave up 1 base, with 12 bases separating them. The CDR3 region has the DNA TGTGCCAGCAGCCAGTTAGGGCAACCGAACACTGAAGCTTTCTTT. Its protein is CASSQLGQPNTEAFF.

In its sample, this clonotype was seen many times. V and J are TRBV27 and TRBJ2-5; D tentatively fits TRBD1 or TRBD2 (5 bases each). V lost 5 bases to trimming and J lost 1 base, with 14 bases between them. CDR1 is MNHEY, CDR2 SMNVEV, per germline (reference sequence). This CDR3 spans 15 amino acids. This chain's CDR3 is CASSSLPGGQETQYF. The CDR3 coding sequence is TGTGCCAGCAGTAGTCTTCCTGGGGGCCAAGAGACCCAGTACTTC.

The chain recombines TRBV11-2 with TRBJ1-1, with D hard to call. Germline V CDR1 and CDR2: SGHAT, FQNNGV. V lost 3 bases, J lost 4 bases, and 9 bases lay in between. The CDR3 length is 13 residues. The CDR3 here is CASSLVRGTEAFF. Here the CDR3 DNA reads TGTGCCAGCAGCTTGGTGCGTGGCACTGAAGCTTTCTTT.

This clonotype was counted only a few times. The chain uses TRBV30 and TRBJ2-7; D might be TRBD1 or TRBD2, each matching 6 bases. The CDR3 sequence is 13 residues long. The germline V and J ends were trimmed by 1 base and 2 bases, with 9 bases remaining between them. Germline V CDR1 and CDR2: GTSNPN, SVGIG (reference sequence). DNA for the CDR3: TGTGCCTGGAGTGGCGGGACAACCTACGAGCAGTACTTC. It yields the protein CAWSGGTTYEQYF.

The chain links TRBV25-1 to TRBJ2-7; D not certain. Trimming took 8 bases from V and 0 from J, leaving 17 bases between them. The CDR3 extends over 15 amino acids. Looked up from germline, CDR1 is MGHDK and CDR2 is SYGVNS. The CDR3 here is CASSDSTLTSYEQYF. CDR3 coding DNA: TGTGCCAGCTCCGACTCGACATTGACCTCCTACGAGCAGTACTTC.

V is TRBV4-1 and J is TRBJ1-4; TRBD1 is a possible D gene (6 bases). The CDR3 is made up of 12 amino acids. V lost 6 bases and J 11 bases, leaving 13 bases between the germline ends. The germline V gene has CDR1 MGHRA and CDR2 YSYEKL. The CDR3 protein is CASSDTGLKLFF. The CDR3 DNA follows: TGCGCCAGCAGTGATACAGGGTTGAAACTGTTTTTT.

The V and J genes are TRBV18 and TRBJ1-2, with 12 bases that match TRBD1. The germline gives CDR1 KGHSH, CDR2 LQKENI. The V gene end was trimmed by 3 bases and the J gene end by 6 bases; junction bases not matched to a gene: 2. The CDR3 consists of 14 residues. The CDR3 here is CASSPGTGGHGYTF. DNA for the CDR3: TGTGCCAGCTCACCCGGGACAGGGGGCCATGGCTACACCTTC.

The V gene is TRBV19, the J gene TRBJ2-7, with 13 bases lining up with TRBD2. Germline V CDR1 and CDR2: LNHDA, SQIVND (reference sequence). Losses at the gene ends were 3 bases for V and 2 bases for J; bases not matched to a gene: 7. The CDR3 totals 17 residues. The CDR3 DNA reads TGTGCCAGTAGTATTGGGACTAGCGGGACTCTACCCTACGAGCAGTACTTC. It translates to CASSIGTSGTLPYEQYF.

This clonotype was observed many times. The V and J genes are TRBV12-3 or TRBV12-4 and TRBJ2-7, with a possible D match to TRBD1 (6 bases). The V end was cut by 3 bases, the J end by 2 bases, with 11 bases between. The CDR3 length is 14 residues. The CDR3 bases are TGTGCCAGCAGTTTGCAGGGGCCTCCCTACGAGCAGTACTTC. Encoded protein: CASSLQGPPYEQYF.

This clonotype was observed at least ten times. CDR3: CASSPTGLRANVLTF. Here the CDR3 DNA reads TGTGCCAGCAGTCCCACCGGGTTACGGGCCAACGTCCTGACTTTC. The chain joins TRBV12-3 or TRBV12-4 to TRBJ2-6; D gene unclear. This CDR3 contains 15 residues. With 5 bases removed from V and 5 bases from J, the gap between germline ends came to 13 bases.

The chain couples TRBV10-2 to TRBJ2-3; 16 nucleotides match TRBD2. Germline V gene sequence: CDR1 WSHSY, CDR2 SAAADI. Losses at the gene ends were 2 bases for V and 0 bases for J; bases not matched to a gene: 8. The CDR3 sequence is 20 residues long. The CDR3 coding sequence is TGCGCCAGCAGTGAGGGGGCCGGGACTAGCGGGGGGGCTAGCACAGATACGCAGTATTTT. Protein product: CASSEGAGTSGGASTDTQYF.

Only a few counts were recorded for this clonotype. The rearrangement links TRBV27 to TRBJ2-5; D not resolved. The V gene lost 4 bases and the J gene lost 3 bases, with 24 bases spanning the gap. This CDR3 spans 18 amino acids. The germline CDR1 and CDR2 sequences are MNHEY and SMNVEV (reference sequence). The CDR3 DNA sequence: TGTGCCAGCAGTTCCCTCCTAAGACTTTCGGAAAGGGAAGAGACCCAGTACTTC. This encodes CASSSLLRLSEREETQYF.

The table lists this clonotype with many counts. CDR3 residues: CAWTREGGEKLFF. CDR3 nucleotides: TGTGCCTGGACAAGGGAAGGGGGCGAAAAACTGTTTTTT. The chain couples TRBV30 to TRBJ1-4; 7 bases match TRBD1. CDR1 and CDR2 from the germline V gene are GTSNPN and SVGIG (reference sequence). The trim removed 4 bases at V and 8 bases at J, leaving 7 bases unmatched. The CDR3 spans 13 residues.

Notes on this clonotype: A much larger clone is a single base away; this may be a read error. CDR3 residues: CASTPPGLKREKLFF. In nucleotides, the CDR3 is TGTGCCAGCACACCACCGGGCCTAAAAAGGGAAAAACTGTTTTTT. The chain has TRBV18 and TRBJ1-4, with no clear D. Germline V CDR1 and CDR2: KGHSH, LQKENI. CDR3 length: 15 amino acids.

In this sample, this clonotype turned up once. V usage is TRBV19 and J usage is TRBJ2-2; TRBD2 matches 8 bases. Germline trimming cut 7 bases from V and 4 bases from J; bases unmatched to any gene: 5. The germline V gene encodes CDR1 LNHDA and CDR2 SQIVND (reference sequence). This CDR3 spans 14 amino acids. The CDR3 coding sequence is TGTGCCAGTACCCCCGGGGGGGGCACCGGGGAGCTGTTTTTT. This codes for CASTPGGGTGELFF.

This clonotype appeared a few times. The junction departs from the called germline gene at one end, perhaps through a read error. The chain links TRBV12-3 or TRBV12-4 to TRBJ1-6; no clear D gene. This CDR3 comprises 16 residues. CDR3 sequence (DNA): TGTGTCAGCAGCCAGAGAGGACTCCGTTGGGATTCACCCCTCCACTTT. Translation gives CVSSQRGLRWDSPLHF.

Ten or more counts support this clonotype. The genes are TRBV7-2 and TRBJ1-5; D unresolved. This CDR3 region has 16 residues. V lost 0 bases and J 7 bases, leaving 16 bases between the germline ends. Germline V CDR1 and CDR2: SGHTA, FQGNSA. In DNA, the CDR3 is TGTGCCAGCAGCTTAGCGGGAGGGCAAAGGAGGCAGCCCCAGCATTTT. Translated: CASSLAGGQRRQPQHF. Together with reference TRBV7-2 and TRBJ1-5, the CDR3 gives the full variable domain: GAGVSQSPSNKVTEKGKDVELRCDPISGHTALYWYRQSLGQGLEFLIYFQGNSAPDKSGLPSDRFSAERTGGSVSTLTIQRTQQEDSAVYLCASSLAGGQRRQPQHFGDGTRLSIL.

The chain is built from TRBV2 and TRBJ2-6; TRBD2 matches at 8 bases. The CDR3 runs to 16 residues. Germline V gene data show CDR1 as SNHLY and CDR2 as FYNNEI. V was pared by 2 bases and J by 2 bases, with 2 bases of the junction left unmatched. CDR3 sequence: CASSERGGTGANVLTF. CDR3 nucleotide sequence: TGTGCCAGCAGTGAACGGGGGGGCACTGGGGCCAACGTCCTGACTTTC.

This clonotype was found many times. The CDR3 DNA follows: TGTGCCATCAGGAGGGGGACAGGGAGCACTGAAGCTTTCTTT. Its protein product is CAIRRGTGSTEAFF. The rearrangement uses TRBV10-3 and TRBJ1-1; 9 nucleotides align to TRBD1. This CDR3 comprises 14 residues. Per the germline V gene, CDR1 is ENHRY and CDR2 is SYGVKD. V was clipped by 6 bases and J by 4 bases; unmatched bases: 6.

This clonotype has just a few counts. This chain links TRBV6-5 with TRBJ1-4; TRBD1 agrees at 8 bases. The ends lost 2 bases at V and 6 bases at J; junction bases unmatched: 5. Germline-derived CDR1 and CDR2 are MNHEY and SVGAGI. This CDR3 is built from 15 residues. The CDR3 reads CASSYEDRADEKLFF. CDR3 DNA: TGTGCCAGCAGTTACGAGGACAGGGCGGATGAAAAACTGTTTTTT.

This clonotype was counted between two and nine times. The chain recombines TRBV7-9 with TRBJ1-1; D gene uncertain. There are 17 residues in the CDR3. The germline V gene encodes CDR1 SEHNR and CDR2 FQNEAQ (reference sequence). Trimming took 0 bases from V and 0 from J, leaving 14 bases between them. CDR3 amino acids: CASSLAPLTSMNTEAFF. The CDR3 DNA follows: TGTGCCAGCAGCTTAGCCCCCCTTACTTCCATGAACACTGAAGCTTTCTTT.

The rearrangement joins TRBV6-1 to TRBJ1-2, with 9 positions matching TRBD1. The CDR3 spans 18 residues. CDR1 and CDR2 from the germline V gene are MNHNS and SASEGT. Trimming cost V 6 bases and J 1 base; bases outside gene matches: 15. The CDR3 is CASRLYRDRVGVNYGYTF. The CDR3 DNA reads TGTGCCAGCAGACTTTACCGGGACAGGGTTGGCGTTAACTATGGCTACACCTTC.